Described below is a single TCR beta chain sequence and its context. This clone was found a few times. The clone's antigen remains unknown. No per-base quality is available; no much larger clone lies one base away. This specimen belongs to a study of cytomegalovirus exposure and HLA in healthy donors (TCRdb year 2017). Notes on the research overall: An earlier analysis of about 560 of the donors reported under 300 Gb of sequence data and roughly 120 million unique TCR beta sequences obtained from around 170 million T cells. In the later analysis, no new phenotypic data were used to find candidate immune exposures; instead, reliance was placed on TCR beta sequences and their occurrence across donors. The aim of the study was to test whether cataloging public T cell receptors could identify signatures of past pathogen exposure. The number of typed donors differed by locus: roughly 629-640 for A, B, C, DRB1 and DQB1; 522 for DQA1; 606 for DPA1; and about 470 for DPB1. All discovery cohort repertoires had been generated using a single sequencing platform. Of the roughly 390 genotyped donors, 75% to 85% were placed in the genetic ancestry cluster associated with self-reported Caucasian donors. HLA typing covered class I and class II loci at four-digit resolution. Among a few hundred genotyped donors of the cohort, an average of around 240,000 unique TCR beta nucleotide sequences were sequenced per donor, roughly 20% of them non-productive. A later analysis re-examined previously published TCR beta repertoires from just over 650 donors and added high-resolution HLA genotyping to investigate patterns of TCR occurrence. The study used immunosequencing to profile the T cell repertoires of 666 subjects and linked those repertoires to cytomegalovirus serostatus. A later genetic analysis used genome-wide SNP genotypes for about three fifths of the 666 donors, treating that subset as a discovery cohort. Four or five DR-DQ haplotypes were handled as single units for association and clustering, since linkage in the cohort was strong. Along with the approximately 650-subject first cohort, a separate validation cohort of about 110 different subjects was used. An earlier analysis of some 500 of the donors used high-throughput TCR beta sequencing to judge whether each TCR beta V gene segment behaved as functional or pseudogenic. Donor age, sex, ethnicity and CMV serostatus were compiled together with the repertoire data. An early release covering about 600 HLA-typed donors comprised around 300 gigabases of sequencing data and tens of millions of unique TCR sequences. To predict cytomegalovirus infection status, the study combined high-throughput TCR immunosequencing, statistical association of individual TCRs with disease status, and machine learning.

The protocol used for the library was the immunoSEQ multiplex PCR assay. For the multiplex PCR, a mixture combining 60 forward primers for TCR Vbeta segments and 13 reverse primers for TCR Jbeta segments was used. The CDR3 region of rearranged TCR beta genes was amplified from genomic DNA by a multiplex PCR assay. The amplified TCR beta libraries were sequenced on the Illumina HiSeq System as 87-base-pair reads. In the authors' own workflow: Across the 500 to 750 repertoires, a later analysis counted 80 million or so unique TCR beta chains, roughly 11 million of which were shared by at least two donors. Raw reads were error-corrected and collapsed into unique sequences with a nearest-neighbor algorithm that merged closely related sequences to remove PCR and sequencing errors. CDR3 sequences were aligned to IMGT reference sequences to assign V, D and J gene segments. Each retained sequence needed at least a six-nucleotide match to both a V gene segment and a J gene segment. Rearrangements were called productive when the CDR3 lacked stop codons and stayed in frame with V and J; all others were non-productive. CDR3 was defined by IMGT convention, running from the second conserved V-encoded cysteine to the conserved J-encoded phenylalanine. Sequences without an unambiguous match to a single V gene segment were excluded from the earlier analysis of about 600 of the donors. In an earlier analysis of some 590 of the donors, a V segment was called functional when productive rearrangements were above 56.7%, and segregating when the standard deviation between donors exceeded 5%. To diagnose cytomegalovirus status from the catalog of TCR beta chain sequences, a statistical classification framework was built. In a later analysis, TCR nucleotide sequences were compared against IMGT/GENE-DB human TR gene sequences so that V and J genes could be assigned. A later analysis assigned CDR3 sequences and most-parsimonious VDJ recombination scenarios with the TCRdist pipeline. In a later analysis, each TCR beta chain was defined by its CDR3 amino acid sequence together with its V-gene family, and reads without a unique V-gene family were excluded. To address suspected cross-contamination and a sequencing artifact, a later analysis removed under 600 highly shared, low-generation-probability nucleotide sequences. For each public chain, a later analysis derived a clonal expansion index from normalized ranks of inferred template counts within each repertoire. In a later analysis, generation probabilities were computed using a VDJ recombination model fitted to out-of-frame rearrangements, and the results were checked against IGoR. In a later analysis, hypergeometric tests were used to score TCR-TCR, TCR-HLA and TCR-CMV co-occurrence, with a repertoire-size bias correction applied to TCR pairs. False discovery rates were estimated in a later analysis by permuting HLA or CMV assignments 20 times. In a later analysis, co-occurring TCRs were grouped with DBSCAN, and TCRdist sequence similarity was added when clustering was performed within HLA-allele-positive subsets. Repertoires with fewer than 30,000 or more than 120,000 public chains, plus five repertoires with anomalous nucleotide sharing, were excluded from co-occurrence clustering. TCRdb re-hosts the immuneACCESS table, in-frame sequences only. Its copies lack some clones; in the studies checked, an unresolved V gene accounts for under half of them, and the cause for the rest is not known. V, J and clone size were drawn from that table, and D and trimming were deduced from the DNA. The table for this sample lists fewer than 200,000 clones; 70% to 90% of them were counted only once. The top ten hold 1.9% of the sample.

The full study reports these points: Correlated functional status among segregating V segments might be attributable to linkage disequilibrium, but an unknown experimental factor could not be ruled out. While some public TCRs were present in many individuals, most TCR sequences turned up only very rarely across donors. The classifier was reported to diagnose cytomegalovirus status with high specificity and sensitivity in both the original and validation cohorts. Presence/absence analyses assumed roughly uniform sequencing depth across donors, an assumption that may not hold. A cluster of highly shared sequence variants was judged likely to represent a technical artifact of the sequencing pipeline. Three of the identified cytomegalovirus-associated TCR beta chains were confirmed in vitro to be specific for cytomegalovirus antigens. Assigning TCR associations to individual alleles was difficult when HLA alleles, especially DR and DQ, strongly co-occurred. Because counts were too low, seventeen rarely observed V segments, including chromosome 9 orphons, were left out of the earlier analysis of 587 of the donors. A further reported finding was that TCR beta sequences accurately predicted the HLA-A and HLA-B alleles for most subjects in the first cohort. The study gave a list of over 150 TCR beta chains associated with cytomegalovirus. A later analysis found that most CMV-associated TCR beta chains appeared HLA-restricted, with HLA associations seemingly driven largely by CMV exposure. HLA typing was unavailable for some donors at each locus, so association tests used only the typed subset. In a later analysis, TCR association rates were found to vary across HLA loci, with the most associated TCRs seen for DRB1 alleles and the fewest for HLA-C alleles. In a later analysis, 16,951 TCR beta sequences were associated with specific HLA alleles at a false discovery rate of 0.05. Several of the top co-occurrence clusters appeared to be linked to parvovirus B19, influenza, CMV and Epstein-Barr virus, according to a later analysis. In a later genetic analysis, fewer N-insertions in productive TCRs were reported among donors in an Asian-associated ancestry cluster than the roughly 640-donor mean. Some IMGT-functional V segments, including TRBV6-2 and TRBV6-3, could not be distinguished by the 87-base-pair reads and were therefore excluded. According to the authors, the approach could potentially be generalized to other disease states and immunological phenotypes. For the cohort, immune exposure information was limited to CMV serostatus. This cohort had only TCR beta chains sequenced, and the lack of alpha or paired-chain data limited which features could be detected. An association between a missense DCLRE1C variant and V-gene and J-gene trimming of TCR beta chains was found in a later genetic analysis and replicated in an independent cohort. An earlier analysis of some 560 of the donors showed that most TCR beta V segments appeared in productive rearrangements either about 87% or about 30% of the time, which broadly matched IMGT annotations. In a later analysis, HLA-associated TCR beta chains showed more clonal expansion and lower generation probabilities than non-associated chains that were equally common.

From its cysteine to its phenylalanine, the CDR3 spans 11 amino acids. The retained sequence is limited to the CDR3, 33 bases, with the frame set at the first base. Unmatched junction bases come to 4, with V trimmed by 6 bases and J by 12 bases. The germline V gene yields MDHEN for CDR1 and SYDVKM for CDR2. In total, approximately 690 healthy bone marrow donors made up the cohort. All cohort members were sampled while nominally healthy, although unrecorded immune exposures were likely present. The donor was CMV seronegative and belonged to the group of 380 or so seronegative cohort members. A peripheral blood sample was provided by each donor, and peripheral blood mononuclear cells were used for TCR beta sequencing. Genomic DNA extraction from the blood cell samples was performed with the Qiagen DNeasy Blood Extraction Kit.

The rearranged segments are TRBV28 and TRBJ2-1, with 8 bases matching TRBD1. The clonotype comes from a woman between 18 and 29 years old in good health and CMV-seronegative. Source material: PBMCs. The base sequence is TGTGCCAGCAGCCAGGGGGCGAGGCAGTTCTTC. Its translation reads: CASSQGARQFF.